The 29 T cell receptor beta chains presented below share a single source sample, sequenced in a study of human T cells and chemical hapten exposure (dated by TCRdb to about 2021). The label giving this sample's time point can be read as: patch test 3, about 24 weeks after DPC sensitization. The label giving this sample's treatment or condition can be read as: therapeutic diphenylcyclopropenone sensitization with weekly scalp DPC. The library was prepared using RACE. Sequenced on a NextSeq 500. In-frame beta chains were kept once TCRdb had trimmed the public reads at Q25 with fastp and called clones with MiXCR. When rows share a CDR3 protein, they turn into one entry using the most common DNA and genes. In all, the sample holds some 180,000 distinct CDR3 sequences, and about 25% of those were seen once. The ten largest clones add up to 2% to 2.5% of the sample. This specimen was whole blood, taken in connection with sensitization to the hapten diphenylcyclopropenone (DPC). These receptors were collected from a woman in her thirties or forties with alopecia areata. Some clones in this sample may be carry-over from other donors' samples.

V is TRBV5-1 and J is TRBJ2-7; possibly TRBD1 for D (6 bases). The CDR3 runs to 14 residues. Germline-derived CDR1 and CDR2 are SGHRS and YFSETQ. V was clipped by 6 bases and J by 0 bases, with 13 bases between them. The CDR3 here is CASKGHLVSYEQYF. CDR3 DNA: TGCGCCAGCAAGGGACATCTTGTCTCCTACGAGCAGTACTTC.

Many counts were recorded for this clonotype. This sequence joins TRBV5-1 and TRBJ2-1; 9 nucleotides align to TRBD1. The CDR3 is made up of 13 amino acids. With 4 bases clipped from V and 9 bases from J, the junction kept 5 bases outside the gene matches. CDR1 is SGHRS and CDR2 is YFSETQ in the germline V gene. In DNA, the CDR3 is TGCGCCAGCAGCGTACAGGGGGCGGGTGAGCAGTTCTTC. It specifies CASSVQGAGEQFF.

This clonotype has just a few counts. This chain links TRBV5-4 with TRBJ2-1; 11 nucleotides agree with TRBD2. V lost 0 bases to trimming and J lost 0 bases; unmatched junction nucleotides: 5. Germline V gives CDR1 SGHNT, CDR2 YYREEE (reference sequence). The length of the CDR3 is 18 residues. The CDR3 nucleotides read TGTGCCAGCAGCTTGGGAGCTAGCGGGAGGCTCTCCTACAATGAGCAGTTCTTC. It yields the protein CASSLGASGRLSYNEQFF.

This chain uses TRBV5-1 with TRBJ2-6; a possible D gene is TRBD1 (5 bases). Trimming removed 0 bases from V and 4 bases from J, with 11 bases in between. The V gene's germline CDR1 is SGHRS and CDR2 YFSETQ. This CDR3 has 16 residues. The CDR3 bases are TGCGCCAGCAGCTTGGAAGGGGCGGCGGGGGCCAACGTCCTGACTTTC. The encoded protein is CASSLEGAAGANVLTF.

V usage is TRBV9 and J usage is TRBJ2-5; perhaps TRBD2 as D (6 bases). Germline values: CDR1 SGDLS, CDR2 YYNGEE. There are 14 residues in the CDR3. V gave up 2 bases and J gave up 5 bases, with 13 bases separating them. The CDR3 DNA follows: TGTGCCAGCAGCGTTGGAGGGATAGAGGAGACCCAGTACTTC. It encodes CASSVGGIEETQYF.

This chain connects TRBV10-3 to TRBJ2-5; tentative D call: TRBD1 (6 bases). CDR1 and CDR2 from the germline V gene are ENHRY and SYGVKD. The CDR3 has 15 residues. The V end was cut by 10 bases, the J end by 3 bases, with 21 bases between. CDR3 protein: CATKPSGELKETQYF. The CDR3 nucleotides read TGTGCCACCAAACCCTCAGGGGAGCTGAAAGAGACCCAGTACTTC.

V gene TRBV27 combines with J gene TRBJ1-2, with D possibly TRBD1 on 6 matching bases. Germline V gene lookup returns CDR1 MNHEY and CDR2 SMNVEV (reference sequence). The CDR3 length is 15 residues. V was trimmed by 3 bases and J by 2 bases, leaving 13 bases between them. CDR3 bases: TGTGCCAGCAGTTTCAGTAGGGGGAAGAACTATGGCTACACCTTC. Protein: CASSFSRGKNYGYTF.

With respect to this clonotype: One junction end does not reproduce the germline sequence, and a read error may be involved. The chain carries TRBV27 and TRBJ2-1; TRBD2 agrees at 8 bases. The CDR3 extends over 15 amino acids. CDR1 MNHEY and CDR2 SMNVEV come from the germline V gene (reference sequence). For the CDR3, the DNA is TGTGCCAGCAGTCCGCTGGCGAGCGGGAGTAATGTGCAGTTCTTC. Translated, it gives CASSPLASGSNVQFF.

The V call is TRBV7-9, the J call TRBJ1-5; 7 bases line up with TRBD1. V lost 0 bases, J lost 7 bases, and 6 bases stayed unmatched. CDR1 is SEHNR and CDR2 is FQNEAQ in the germline V gene (reference sequence). The CDR3 totals 15 residues. CDR3 coding DNA: TGTGCCAGCAGCTTAGCGCTGAGACAGGGCCAGCCCCAGCATTTT. It translates to CASSLALRQGQPQHF.

This clonotype was seen just once. V is TRBV28 and J is TRBJ1-4, with D possibly matching TRBD1 (5 bases). Germline lookup yields CDR1 MDHEN and CDR2 SYDVKM. This CDR3 is built from 14 residues. V shed 2 bases and J shed 14 bases, with 18 bases lying between them. CDR3 in amino acids: CASSLGTLGSQLFF. The CDR3 DNA is TGTGCCAGCAGTTTAGGGACGTTGGGGTCTCAGCTGTTTTTT.

A few counts support this clonotype. The J gene is TRBJ2-3, the V gene TRBV2, with D hard to call. Germline loops: CDR1 SNHLY, CDR2 FYNNEI. The CDR3 spans 15 residues. Trimming shortened V by 6 bases and J by 0 bases, and 13 bases separated the two germline ends. For the CDR3, the DNA is TGTGCCAGCAGGGCACCGGGTTCCAGCACAGATACGCAGTATTTT. Translation: CASRAPGSSTDTQYF.

This clonotype was picked up many times. V usage is TRBV11-3 and J usage is TRBJ2-7, with a tentative D call TRBD2 (6 bases). Looked up from germline, CDR1 is SGHNT and CDR2 is YENEEA. The V end lost 1 base, the J end lost 6 bases, and 13 bases lay between the germline ends. The CDR3 is made up of 14 amino acids. This CDR3 reads CASSLGGGGGEQYF. The CDR3 coding sequence is TGTGCCAGCAGCTTAGGGGGAGGAGGAGGCGAGCAGTACTTC.

The chain is built from TRBV7-3 and TRBJ1-2; TRBD1 matches 8 bases. This CDR3 has 13 residues. The V gene's germline CDR1 is SGHTA and CDR2 FQGTGA. J was trimmed by 6 bases and V by 8 bases; bases with no gene match: 8. The chain's CDR3 is CASGMDRADGYTF. In nucleotides, the CDR3 is TGTGCCAGCGGCATGGACAGGGCGGATGGCTACACCTTC.

This clonotype has more than one count but fewer than ten. V and J are TRBV7-8 and TRBJ2-4, with D perhaps matching TRBD1 or TRBD2 (5 bases each). Germline CDR1 SGHVS, CDR2 FQNEAQ. Deletions cut 3 bases from V and 2 bases from J, with 20 bases between. The CDR3 has 18 residues. CDR3 nucleotides: TGTGCCAGCAGCTTGAGAGGGGCCAGGGTCCTGTCCAAAAACATTCAGTACTTC. It translates to CASSLRGARVLSKNIQYF.

In its sample, this clonotype was seen a few times. The chain has TRBV28 and TRBJ2-3, with D possibly matching TRBD1 (5 bases). The CDR3 contains 16 residues. Per germline, CDR1 MDHEN and CDR2 SYDVKM. V lost 2 bases and J 2 bases, leaving 14 bases between the germline ends. The CDR3 spells CASSLPSQAITDTQYF. Here the CDR3 DNA reads TGTGCCAGCAGTTTACCGTCACAGGCCATCACAGATACGCAGTATTTT.

This clonotype was counted a few times. The rearrangement links TRBV29-1 to TRBJ2-7; 15 bases map to TRBD2. The CDR3 contains 15 residues. The junction had 9 bases not matched to a gene; V was cut back by 5 bases and J by 7 bases. Germline CDR1 is SQVTM and CDR2 is ANQGSEA. As DNA, the CDR3 is TGCAGCGTTAGGACTAGCGGGAGGGTTACGGAAGAGCAGTACTTC. It codes for CSVRTSGRVTEEQYF.

The chain links TRBV3-1 to TRBJ2-1, with a tentative D call TRBD1 (6 bases). CDR1 is LGHDT, CDR2 YNNKEL, per germline (reference sequence). CDR3 length: 16 residues. Between the trimmed V and J ends, which lost 4 bases and 0 bases, there was a span of 13 bases. The CDR3 reads CASSPLVGGSYNEQFF. CDR3 bases: TGTGCCAGCAGCCCCTTAGTAGGGGGCTCCTACAATGAGCAGTTCTTC.

The rearrangement uses TRBV20-1 and TRBJ1-4; TRBD1 might be the D (6 bases). Deletions cut 1 base from V and 6 bases from J, with 6 bases between. Per germline, CDR1 DFQATT and CDR2 SNEGSKA (reference sequence). The length of the CDR3 is 12 residues. DNA of the CDR3: TGCAGTGCTAGAGGGACAGATGAAAAACTGTTTTTT. Protein: CSARGTDEKLFF.

This chain uses TRBV12-3 or TRBV12-4 with TRBJ2-2, with 7 bases fitting TRBD2. J lost 7 bases, V lost 8 bases, and 13 bases had no gene match. This CDR3 spans 15 amino acids. CDR3 coding DNA: TGTGCCAGCCGGCGGGCGGCGGGAGCGAACGGGGAGCTGTTTTTT. This encodes CASRRAAGANGELFF.

This clonotype was observed many times. CDR3 sequence (DNA): TGCGCCAGCAGCCACGATAGGGACGGGAAAGAGACCCAGTACTTC. Translating it yields CASSHDRDGKETQYF. The rearrangement joins TRBV4-3 to TRBJ2-5; D may match TRBD1 or TRBD2 (5 bases each). Trimming removed 3 bases from V and 3 bases from J, with 14 bases in between. This CDR3 has 15 amino acids. Per the germline V gene, CDR1 is LGHNA and CDR2 is YSLEER.

The sample holds many counts of this clonotype. The J gene is TRBJ2-1, the V gene TRBV9; D perhaps matches TRBD1 (6 bases). The V and J ends lost 3 bases and 3 bases respectively, with 13 bases between them. CDR1 and CDR2 from the germline V gene are SGDLS and YYNGEE. This CDR3 spans 15 amino acids. CDR3 amino acids: CASSEQGTDYNEQFF. The CDR3 DNA follows: TGTGCCAGCAGCGAGCAGGGGACGGACTACAATGAGCAGTTCTTC. The full variable domain, completed using reference TRBV9 and TRBJ2-1, is DSGVTQTPKHLITATGQRVTLRCSPRSGDLSVYWYQQSLDQGLQFLIQYYNGEERAKGNILERFSAQQFPDLHSELNLSSLELGDSALYFCASSEQGTDYNEQFFGPGTRLTVL.

The chain recombines TRBV10-3 with TRBJ2-1; 7 bases map to TRBD1. V shed 0 bases and J 14 bases; nucleotides not matched to a gene: 7. This CDR3 is built from 13 residues. Per germline, CDR1 ENHRY and CDR2 SYGVKD. CDR3 DNA sequence: TGTGCCATCAGTGAGTCGACCCGGGACAGTGAGTTCTTC. Its protein product is CAISESTRDSEFF.

V usage is TRBV29-1 and J usage is TRBJ2-1; 11 nucleotides align to TRBD2. CDR3 size: 12 residues. Germline trimming cut 7 bases from V and 16 bases from J; bases unmatched to any gene: 12. Germline V gene lookup returns CDR1 SQVTM and CDR2 ANQGSEA. CDR3: CSGAFSGRAPFF. The CDR3 bases are TGCAGCGGAGCCTTTAGCGGGAGGGCCCCCTTCTTC.

This chain links TRBV7-2 with TRBJ2-2; D unresolved. CDR1 SGHTA and CDR2 FQGNSA come from the germline V gene. Trimming stripped 5 bases from V and 5 bases from J, with 12 bases between. The CDR3 is 14 amino acids. The CDR3, as DNA: TGTGCCAGCAGCCAGGCGACCGTGACCGGGGAGCTGTTTTTT. Translated, it gives CASSQATVTGELFF.

The DNA for the CDR3 is TGTGCCAGCAGCGTAGCGAGCGGGCAGTTCTTC. Amino acids: CASSVASGQFF. This chain joins TRBV9 and TRBJ2-1; D possibly corresponds to TRBD2 (5 bases). Trimming stripped 0 bases from V and 12 bases from J, with 7 bases between. CDR1 and CDR2 (germline): SGDLS, YYNGEE. This CDR3 is built from 11 residues.

The rearrangement joins TRBV4-3 to TRBJ2-1, with 10 positions matching TRBD1. This CDR3 contains 14 residues. V gave up 0 bases and J gave up 8 bases; unmatched junction bases: 1. Per germline, CDR1 LGHNA and CDR2 YSLEER. The CDR3 DNA reads as TGCGCCAGCAGCCAAGATGGGACAGGGGATGAGCAGTTCTTC. Encoded protein: CASSQDGTGDEQFF.

The rearrangement joins TRBV7-3 to TRBJ2-2; D tentatively reads TRBD1 or TRBD2 (5 bases each). This CDR3 region has 16 residues. The V end was cut by 5 bases, the J end by 0 bases, with 13 bases between. Germline V gene data show CDR1 as SGHTA and CDR2 as FQGTGA. CDR3 region: CASSARGAPNTGELFF. The CDR3 nucleotides read TGTGCCAGCAGCGCCAGAGGGGCCCCGAACACCGGGGAGCTGTTTTTT.

The sample holds a few counts of this clonotype. DNA of the CDR3: TGTGCCAGCAGCAATATGGGAAGCAACTATGGCTACACCTTC. This sequence encodes CASSNMGSNYGYTF. This sequence joins TRBV7-9 and TRBJ1-2; no reliable D call. CDR1 and CDR2 (germline): SEHNR, FQNEAQ (reference sequence). The CDR3 runs 14 residues. Trimming shortened V by 5 bases and J by 2 bases, and 12 bases separated the two germline ends. The full variable domain, completed using reference TRBV7-9 and TRBJ1-2, is DTGVSQNPRHKITKRGQNVTFRCDPISEHNRLYWYRQTLGQGPEFLTYFQNEAQLEKSRLLSDRFSAERPKGSFSTLEIQRTEQGDSAMYLCASSNMGSNYGYTFGSGTRLTVV.

This clonotype has only a few counts. V gene TRBV6-5 combines with J gene TRBJ2-7; possibly TRBD1 for D (6 bases). CDR1 is MNHEY and CDR2 is SVGAGI in the germline V gene. There are 14 residues in the CDR3. V was trimmed by 2 bases and J by 5 bases, leaving 13 bases between them. DNA of the CDR3: TGTGCCAGCAGTTACATTCAGGGGCAACACGAGCAGTACTTC. It encodes CASSYIQGQHEQYF.